This T cell receptor (beta chain) is from a study of identical twins. There are a few counts of this clonotype. V gave up 5 bases and J gave up 3 bases, with 17 bases separating them. CDR1 is SGHTA and CDR2 is FQGTGA in the germline V gene. CDR3 size: 15 residues. A universal primer binding site was introduced by template switching. The final cDNA contained unique molecular identifiers. TCRdb analysed the 5' RACE reads with MiXCR anew, one entry per CDR3 protein. This sample has 200,000 to 300,000 distinct CDR3 sequences, with approximately 7.3% found just once. These same data were also listed under a study on yellow fever vaccine responses in identical twins.

The chain uses TRBV7-3 and TRBJ2-7; weak D call: TRBD2 (6 bases). This clonotype was sampled from a woman younger than 35 in good health. Specimen: CD8+ T cells sorted from blood. The CDR3 DNA reads TGTGCCAGCAGCCCCCGGGCTAGCGCCCTCTACGAGCAGTACTTC. This encodes CASSPRASALYEQYF. The complete variable domain, with remaining parts taken from reference TRBV7-3 and TRBJ2-7, reads GAGVSQTPSNKVTEKGKYVELRCDPISGHTALYWYRQSLGQGPEFLIYFQGTGAADDSGLPNDRFFAVRPEGSVSTLKIQRTERGDSAVYLCASSPRASALYEQYFGPGTRLTVT.